The 5 T cell receptor beta chains listed next were all sequenced from one sample in a study of type 1 regulatory T cells. Findings and caveats of the study: Compared with non-Tr1 cells, Tr1 cells showed a narrower TCR repertoire.

For these TCRs, the target antigens are not known. TCRdb passed the reads through MiXCR, listing each CDR3 protein once. Found here are approximately 77,000 distinct CDR3 sequences, less than 25% of them singletons; the top ten hold roughly 8.3%. The sequenced material came from cultured type 1 regulatory T (Tr1) cells, either the whole culture or a sorted fraction (not recorded which). The receptors here all came from a human donor in good health.

This clonotype was counted ten times or more. The J gene is TRBJ2-2, the V gene TRBV7-8, with TRBD1 as a possible D gene (6 bases). Germline V gives CDR1 SGHVS, CDR2 FQNEAQ. The CDR3 extends over 14 amino acids. Trimming cost V 5 bases and J 3 bases, with 10 bases left between them. CDR3 nucleotide sequence: TGTGCCAGCAGCACAGGGACGGACACCGGGGAGCTGTTTTTT. Its translation: CASSTGTDTGELFF.

This clonotype was seen a handful of times. The rearrangement uses TRBV7-9 and TRBJ1-6; no firm D call. Trimming shortened V by 2 bases and J by 16 bases, and 18 bases separated the two germline ends. The CDR3 consists of 14 residues. Germline V CDR1 and CDR2: SEHNR, FQNEAQ (reference sequence). CDR3 bases: TGTGCCAGCAGCTTAAGGTCAGAAAGAGGTGTACTCCACTTT. Amino acids: CASSLRSERGVLHF.

The V gene is TRBV27, the J gene TRBJ2-1; D is possibly TRBD1 (6 bases). Germline CDR1 reads MNHEY; CDR2 reads SMNVEV (reference sequence). CDR3 length: 13 residues. Trimming left V 5 bases short and J 7 bases short, with 12 bases between. CDR3 protein: CASSSQGRNEQFF. DNA for the CDR3: TGTGCCAGCAGTAGTCAGGGGAGAAATGAGCAGTTCTTC.

This clonotype occurred a few times. This chain links TRBV28 with TRBJ2-3, with 8 bases aligning to TRBD1. The J segment lost 5 bases and the V segment lost 8 bases, leaving 12 bases of the junction unmatched. There are 15 residues in the CDR3. Germline CDR1 MDHEN, CDR2 SYDVKM. This chain's CDR3 is CASCSFRDRRDTQYF. The DNA of the CDR3 is TGTGCCAGCTGTTCCTTCCGGGACAGGAGAGATACGCAGTATTTT. Variable domain in full (rest from reference TRBV28 and TRBJ2-3): DVKVTQSSRYLVKRTGEKVFLECVQDMDHENMFWYRQDPGLGLRLIYFSYDVKMKEKGDIPEGYSVSREKKERFSLILESASTNQTSMYLCASCSFRDRRDTQYFGPGTRLTVL.

Comments on this clonotype: Germline is not matched at one junction end, which may reflect a read error. CDR3 loop: CVSSPPIAGYNEQFF. The DNA for the CDR3 is TGTGTCAGTAGCCCCCCGATAGCGGGGTACAATGAGCAGTTCTTC. The chain joins TRBV19 to TRBJ2-1; the match to TRBD2 covers 8 bases. The germline gives CDR1 LNHDA, CDR2 SQIVND (reference sequence). The CDR3 consists of 15 residues.